These 26 T cell receptor beta chains originate from one sample sequenced in a study of blood T cells in healthy people across ages (dated by TCRdb to between 2015 and 2016). The library was obtained by 5' RACE. The data were produced on an Illumina HiSeq 2500. A second roughly 7 to 12 cycle PCR used a sample-barcoded 5' primer and a J-beta primer mix. The public sequencing data were trimmed at Q25 with fastp and processed into clonotypes with MiXCR by TCRdb, which kept only in-frame beta chains. For every CDR3 protein sequence, its rows merge into one entry that carries the most common genes and DNA. The sample has approximately 1.5 million distinct CDR3 sequences on record, about 31% of them singletons. The ten largest clones take up roughly 10% of the sample. Sequencing input: blood. The receptors stem from a woman in her twenties or thirties in good health.

The V call is TRBV27, the J call TRBJ2-5; TRBD2 is a possible D gene (6 bases). The CDR3 spans 12 residues. The V end was cut by 4 bases, the J end by 7 bases, with 10 bases between. Germline assignment: CDR1 MNHEY and CDR2 SMNVEV (reference sequence). CDR3 loop: CASSSRAGTQYF. The CDR3 DNA is TGTGCCAGCAGTTCCAGAGCGGGGACCCAGTACTTC.

The rearrangement uses TRBV10-3 and TRBJ2-1, with 7 bases that match TRBD2. J lost 2 bases, V lost 2 bases, and 3 bases had no gene match. The CDR3 spans 15 residues. CDR1 ENHRY and CDR2 SYGVKD come from the germline V gene. In nucleotides, the CDR3 is TGTGCCATCAGTGAGCCGAGCGGGACCTACAATGAGCAGTTCTTC. Its protein product is CAISEPSGTYNEQFF.

V is TRBV2 and J is TRBJ2-3; perhaps D is TRBD1 or TRBD2 (6 bases each). The V end was cut by 6 bases, the J end by 0 bases, with 10 bases between. There are 14 residues in the CDR3. Per the germline V gene, CDR1 is SNHLY and CDR2 is FYNNEI. The CDR3 DNA reads as TGTGCCAGCAGGAGGGGGGTGAGCACAGATACGCAGTATTTT. As protein: CASRRGVSTDTQYF.

The table lists this clonotype with a few counts. V is TRBV2 and J is TRBJ2-7, with D uncertain. Germline CDR1 reads SNHLY; CDR2 reads FYNNEI. The V end lost 1 base, the J end lost 4 bases, and 8 bases lay between the germline ends. The CDR3 has 13 residues. The CDR3 spells CASSEVGFYEQYF. The CDR3 DNA reads as TGTGCCAGCAGTGAAGTGGGCTTTTACGAGCAGTACTTC.

The chain carries TRBV7-2 and TRBJ2-3, with 10 bases matching TRBD2. This CDR3 has 17 amino acids. CDR1 is SGHTA and CDR2 is FQGNSA in the germline V gene. Trimming took 1 base from V and 5 from J; bases not matched to a gene: 9. In nucleotides, the CDR3 is TGTGCCAGCAGCTTAGTAACCTCTAGCGGGAGAGTAGATACGCAGTATTTT. This codes for CASSLVTSSGRVDTQYF.

This clonotype has only a few counts. The chain has TRBV7-9 and TRBJ1-2, with D perhaps TRBD1 (5 bases). V gave up 2 bases and J gave up 6 bases, with 22 bases separating them. The CDR3 contains 17 residues. The germline V gene encodes CDR1 SEHNR and CDR2 FQNEAQ (reference sequence). The CDR3 DNA follows: TGTGCCAGCAGCTTACTGGGGGTCCCCCAATCCAGGGATGGCTACACCTTC. Its translation: CASSLLGVPQSRDGYTF.

The sample holds many counts of this clonotype. The chain carries TRBV10-3 and TRBJ2-5; no reliable D call. With 4 bases removed from V and 2 bases from J, the gap between germline ends came to 8 bases. This CDR3 has 13 amino acids. CDR1 is ENHRY and CDR2 is SYGVKD in the germline V gene. The CDR3 sequence is CAISGPEQETQYF. The CDR3 DNA reads TGTGCCATCAGTGGGCCAGAACAAGAGACCCAGTACTTC.

This clonotype turned up a few times. The chain uses TRBV18 and TRBJ2-7; D uncertain. The CDR3 is 13 residues long. The V and J ends lost 2 bases and 1 base respectively, with 6 bases between them. Germline loops: CDR1 KGHSH, CDR2 LQKENI. DNA of the CDR3: TGTGCCAGCTCACCAGACCTTTCCTACGAGCAGTACTTC. It is translated as CASSPDLSYEQYF.

The V and J genes are TRBV7-3 and TRBJ2-1; no clear D gene. V was cut by 5 bases and J by 0 bases, with 11 bases left in between. Looked up from germline, CDR1 is SGHTA and CDR2 is FQGTGA. The CDR3 extends over 15 amino acids. The CDR3 protein is CASSPQKNSYNEQFF. The DNA for the CDR3 is TGTGCCAGCAGCCCTCAGAAAAACTCCTACAATGAGCAGTTCTTC.

The J gene is TRBJ1-4, the V gene TRBV18; D call uncertain. Looked up from germline, CDR1 is KGHSH and CDR2 is LQKENI. The CDR3 is made up of 12 amino acids. Deletions cut 3 bases from V and 8 bases from J, with 7 bases between. CDR3 region: CASSPKGEKLFF. CDR3 in DNA: TGTGCCAGCTCACCCAAGGGCGAAAAACTGTTTTTT.

The chain joins TRBV12-3 or TRBV12-4 to TRBJ2-1; D perhaps matches TRBD1 (5 bases). The J call is doubtful: the DNA matches TRBJ2-7 better. The CDR3 has 15 amino acids. In nucleotides, the CDR3 is TGTGCCAGCAGCTTCGGAAACAGGCTACCCTACGAGCAGTACTTC. It codes for CASSFGNRLPYEQYF.

This clonotype was seen a few times. The chain carries TRBV19 and TRBJ1-1, with D uncertain. The CDR3 has 13 amino acids. CDR1 is LNHDA, CDR2 SQIVND, per germline (reference sequence). V was clipped by 3 bases and J by 5 bases, with 10 bases between them. The CDR3 DNA follows: TGTGCCAGTAGTATCCAGAAACGGACTGAAGCTTTCTTT. Protein product: CASSIQKRTEAFF.

This chain links TRBV5-1 with TRBJ2-5; D unresolved. Trimming stripped 5 bases from V and 2 bases from J, with 10 bases between. This CDR3 contains 13 residues. Germline assignment: CDR1 SGHRS and CDR2 YFSETQ. The CDR3 nucleotides are TGCGCCAGCAGAGTGGGCCTACAAGAGACCCAGTACTTC. Amino acid sequence: CASRVGLQETQYF.

The rearrangement joins TRBV18 to TRBJ1-6, with a weak D call TRBD1 (5 bases). The germline CDR1 and CDR2 sequences are KGHSH and LQKENI. Trimming took 1 base from V and 5 from J, leaving 15 bases between them. The CDR3 runs to 17 residues. The CDR3 bases are TGTGCCAGCTCACCACAGCGACAGCGGAGAGATAATTCACCCCTCCACTTT. This encodes CASSPQRQRRDNSPLHF.

This clonotype was observed a handful of times. V usage is TRBV20-1 and J usage is TRBJ2-3; D is unclear. This CDR3 has 14 residues. V was cut by 0 bases and J by 1 base, with 8 bases left in between. Germline V gene data show CDR1 as DFQATT and CDR2 as SNEGSKA (reference sequence). CDR3 in amino acids: CSARDVRGTDTQYF. DNA for the CDR3: TGCAGTGCTAGAGATGTACGGGGCACAGATACGCAGTATTTT.

This chain uses TRBV5-1 with TRBJ2-1, with 11 bases that match TRBD2. CDR1 and CDR2 from the germline V gene are SGHRS and YFSETQ. Trimming removed 4 bases from V and 0 bases from J; junction bases left unmatched: 6. There are 17 residues in the CDR3. In DNA form, the CDR3 reads TGCGCCAGCAGCCCAGGGACTAGCGGCCTCTCCTACAATGAGCAGTTCTTC. This translates into CASSPGTSGLSYNEQFF.

This clonotype was recorded a few times. The V gene is TRBV28, the J gene TRBJ2-5; D is perhaps TRBD1 (6 bases). The CDR3 covers 13 residues. V gave up 1 base and J gave up 9 bases, with 12 bases separating them. Germline-derived CDR1 and CDR2 are MDHEN and SYDVKM. Written as DNA, the CDR3 is TGTGCCAGCAGTTTATCCCTACAGGGACCCCAGTACTTC. This gives the protein CASSLSLQGPQYF.

The V gene is TRBV28, the J gene TRBJ2-7; D remains unclear. The CDR3 spans 13 residues. The germline V and J ends were trimmed by 2 bases and 6 bases, with 11 bases remaining between them. Germline V gene sequence: CDR1 MDHEN, CDR2 SYDVKM. The chain's CDR3 is CASSLARISEQYF. For the CDR3, the DNA is TGTGCCAGCAGTTTAGCCAGAATCTCCGAGCAGTACTTC. The full variable domain, rest sourced from reference TRBV28 and TRBJ2-7, is DVKVTQSSRYLVKRTGEKVFLECVQDMDHENMFWYRQDPGLGLRLIYFSYDVKMKEKGDIPEGYSVSREKKERFSLILESASTNQTSMYLCASSLARISEQYFGPGTRLTVT.

In this sample, this clonotype turned up many times. The V call is TRBV4-1, the J call TRBJ2-6; TRBD1 is a possible D gene (6 bases). CDR1 and CDR2 (germline): MGHRA, YSYEKL. The V end was cut by 0 bases, the J end by 3 bases, with 15 bases between. CDR3 size: 18 residues. The CDR3 is CASSQERRGTLGANVLTF. In DNA, the CDR3 is TGCGCCAGCAGCCAAGAACGTAGGGGGACGCTTGGGGCCAACGTCCTGACTTTC.

J is TRBJ1-2 and V is TRBV7-9, with D possibly TRBD1 on 6 matching bases. Germline CDR1 is SEHNR and CDR2 is FQNEAQ (reference sequence). The germline V and J ends were trimmed by 5 bases and 2 bases, with 15 bases remaining between them. The CDR3 loop spans 15 amino acids. The CDR3 DNA follows: TGTGCCAGCAGCCCGGGGGCAGGACAAAACTATGGCTACACCTTC. As protein: CASSPGAGQNYGYTF.

This clonotype was detected only a few times. This chain uses TRBV20-1 with TRBJ2-7; no reliable D call. CDR1 is DFQATT and CDR2 is SNEGSKA in the germline V gene (reference sequence). Trimming shortened V by 6 bases and J by 5 bases, and 17 bases separated the two germline ends. There are 13 residues in the CDR3. In nucleotides, the CDR3 is TGCAGTGCCGCCGGGCCCGGTGATAACGAGCAGTACTTC. Translating it yields CSAAGPGDNEQYF.

This clonotype was seen more than once but under ten times. The chain has TRBV6-6 and TRBJ2-7; a possible D gene is TRBD1 (7 bases). This CDR3 has 13 amino acids. The V end was cut by 7 bases, the J end by 2 bases, with 12 bases between. Germline CDR1 reads MNHNY; CDR2 reads SVGAGI (reference sequence). The CDR3 spells CASNPGGTYEQYF. The CDR3 nucleotides are TGTGCCAGCAACCCAGGGGGGACCTACGAGCAGTACTTC.

This clonotype was observed a handful of times. The CDR3 loop reads CASSPPVDTQYF. The CDR3 DNA follows: TGTGCCAGCTCACCACCGGTCGATACGCAGTATTTT. The chain couples TRBV18 to TRBJ2-3; D remains ambiguous. The ends were cut back, 0 bases at V and 6 bases at J, with 4 bases in the middle. CDR1 is KGHSH and CDR2 is LQKENI in the germline V gene. The CDR3 sequence is 12 residues long.

CDR3 in amino acids: CASSPGTKGGELFF. The CDR3 DNA sequence: TGTGCCAGCAGCCCGGGGACTAAGGGCGGGGAGCTGTTTTTT. The V and J genes are TRBV11-2 and TRBJ2-2, with 7 bases identical to TRBD2. With V trimmed by 5 bases and J by 7 bases, 7 bases remained unmatched. CDR3 length: 14 residues. Germline loops: CDR1 SGHAT, CDR2 FQNNGV. Filled out from reference TRBV11-2 and TRBJ2-2, the complete variable domain reads EAGVAQSPRYKIIEKRQSVAFWCNPISGHATLYWYQQILGQGPKLLIQFQNNGVVDDSQLPKDRFSAERLKGVDSTLKIQPAKLEDSAVYLCASSPGTKGGELFFGEGSRLTVL.

V usage is TRBV9 and J usage is TRBJ1-2; TRBD1 agrees at 8 bases. This CDR3 comprises 15 residues. The germline CDR1 and CDR2 sequences are SGDLS and YYNGEE. J lost 4 bases, V lost 0 bases, and 5 bases had no gene match. The CDR3 loop is CASSVEDRAPYGYTF. The CDR3 nucleotides are TGTGCCAGCAGCGTAGAGGACAGGGCCCCCTATGGCTACACCTTC.

This clonotype was found a few times. This sequence joins TRBV4-1 and TRBJ2-7, with D perhaps matching TRBD1 (5 bases). Germline lookup yields CDR1 MGHRA and CDR2 YSYEKL. CDR3 length: 17 residues. Trimming took off 0 bases at V and 3 bases at J, with 18 bases between the two ends. The CDR3, as DNA: TGCGCCAGCAGCCAAGATAGGTCTCCAGGGTGGGTCTACGAGCAGTACTTC. The encoded protein is CASSQDRSPGWVYEQYF.